Included here is one T cell receptor beta chain sequence, with context. The data originate from a study of regulatory T cells in long-lasting Graves disease. In building TCR beta libraries, iRepertoire HTBI primers were used together with Arm-PCR of CDR3 regions. TCRdb reanalysed the multiplex PCR reads using MiXCR and keeps one entry per CDR3 protein. The repertoire holds about 620,000 distinct CDR3 sequences, around 15% seen once, with under 20% in the top ten. As for time point: newly diagnosed GD, antithyroid drugs for less than 3 months. From RNA extracted from PBMCs, the TCR library was made. As collected, the peripheral blood samples measured 7.5 to 9 milliliters each and went into EDTA tubes. This CDR3 region has 14 residues. V was pared by 3 bases and J by 6 bases, with 15 bases between. Germline CDR1 LNHNV, CDR2 YYDKDF (reference sequence). Another study also made use of these data, one on T cells in Graves' hyperthyroidism and ophthalmopathy. From that paper: First-round RT-PCR targeting the TCR CDR3 was performed with the HTBI primer set.

The clonotype originates from a woman aged 30 to 39 with Graves disease. The gene calls are TRBV15 and TRBJ2-7, with D possibly TRBD2 on 6 matching bases. The specimen comprised peripheral blood mononuclear cells (PBMCs), sampled at new diagnosis, from a patient treated with antithyroid drugs. The CDR3 spells CATSSDGSLFEQYF. CDR3 nucleotides: TGTGCCACCAGCAGTGACGGGAGTCTCTTCGAGCAGTACTTC.